This T cell receptor (beta chain) was found in a study of T-cell reconstitution after alpha-beta-depleted transplantation in children. The CDR3 runs to 15 residues. Germline V gene sequence: CDR1 DFQATT, CDR2 SNEGSKA (reference sequence). The germline V and J ends were trimmed by 4 bases and 6 bases, with 19 bases remaining between them. Points on this clonotype: Its antigen is still unknown.

During its preparation, the TCRbeta library received unique molecular identifiers. TCRdb reanalysed the PCR reads using MiXCR and keeps one entry per CDR3 protein. The sample includes hundreds of thousands of distinct CDR3 sequences, roughly a quarter of them seen just once. Whole-study findings and limits: At the one-year point after transplant, T-cell counts and TCRbeta diversity were found to come mostly from T cells that had been newly produced.

The TCR sequence derives from a female patient aged 2-10 years who had a stem cell transplant for congenital amegakaryocytic thrombocytopenia, so the T cells may come from the graft donor. The starting material was PBMCs, mostly from graft donor cells, obtained 360 days after TCRalphabeta/CD19-depleted stem cell transplant. The J gene is TRBJ1-5, the V gene TRBV20-1; D gene ambiguous. CDR3: CSATPIGFLSQPQHF. The CDR3 coding sequence is TGCAGTGCTACCCCGATTGGGTTTCTTAGTCAGCCCCAGCATTTT.